This T cell receptor (beta chain) was found in a study of T cell repertoires in aging, cancer and after chemotherapy. Amplification of TCR beta used genomic DNA extracted from peripheral blood. The CDR3 length is 14 residues. V lost 8 bases, J lost 4 bases, and 10 bases stayed unmatched. Germline V lookup: CDR1 GTSNPN, CDR2 SVGIG (reference sequence). General study results and limits: These repertoire data do not allow conclusions about immunological memory after chemotherapy. Compared with age-matched healthy donors, untreated hematological or solid cancer patients showed higher blood TCR clonality.

TRB rearrangements spanning V, D and J were amplified using mixed TRB-A/B primers. MiXCR was run by TCRdb on the multiplex PCR reads, yielding one entry per CDR3 protein. Among some 2,100 distinct CDR3 sequences listed, over 30% were seen once. Details on this clonotype: Its antigen is still unknown. Being one base from a much bigger clone, this may be a read error. The CDR3 ends on some other residue instead of the conserved phenylalanine or tryptophan, so this is likely a read error.

This TCR came from a human donor with a solid tumor. Sequences were obtained from blood. J is TRBJ2-3 and V is TRBV30, with TRBD1 identical over 9 bases. As DNA, the CDR3 is TGTGCCAGAGGACAGGGGCGGGCGGCAGATACGCAGTATTTA. The encoded protein is CARGQGRAADTQYL.